The clone carrying this T cell receptor (beta chain) came up a few times. Its antigen remains unidentified. Each CDR3 protein gets one entry after TCRdb re-called the reads with MiXCR. The sample has approximately 150,000 distinct CDR3 sequences; about 20% are singletons. The sample comes from a study of T cell repertoires in cytomegalovirus infection. Background on the study: The study used recently identified HLA-C-restricted and well-studied HLA-B-restricted CMV epitopes.

The CDR3 extends over 15 amino acids. The V gene end was trimmed by 5 bases and the J gene end by 10 bases; junction bases not matched to a gene: 11. CDR1 is MNHNS, CDR2 SASEGT, per germline. Whole-study findings and limits: The study identified carriers of CMV plus the relevant HLA from cumulative public TCR beta family frequency. The response measured ex vivo was dominated by TCR beta clonotypes (HLA-C-restricted and CMV-specific).

The source material was CD8+ T cells from cultured PBMCs, sampled from culture after CMV antigen stimulation. This rearrangement joins TRBV6-1 to TRBJ1-6, with 7 bases identical to TRBD1. The receptor was isolated from a human donor in good health (CMV status not recorded). Some clones in this sample may be carry-over from other donors' samples. CDR3 amino acids: CASSPSTGYGSPLHF. CDR3 in DNA: TGTGCCAGCAGTCCATCGACAGGGTATGGCTCACCCCTCCACTTT.